Described below is a single T cell receptor (beta chain) sequence and its context. Its antigen is not known. Germline-derived CDR1 and CDR2 are MNHEY and SMNVEV (reference sequence). The CDR3 totals 14 residues. V was pared by 2 bases and J by 2 bases, with 7 bases between. The sample is drawn from a study of cytomegalovirus exposure and HLA in healthy donors. About the research overall: Earlier, almost 120 million unique TCR beta sequences were recovered from 170 million or so T cells by an analysis. Study results and limitations: Cytomegalovirus status, reportedly, was diagnosed with high specificity and sensitivity by the classifier.

PCR employed 60 Vbeta and 13 Jbeta primers. Study processing details: Later work found 65 million to 85 million unique TCR beta chains, with approximately 12 million shared. This table comes from immunoSEQ multiplex PCR, and its TCRdb copy is limited to in-frame clones, with some not included. Clonal size and the V and J genes are those of that table, whereas D and trimming came from the DNA. The sample lists fewer than 200,000 clones; 65% to 80% were seen once. The sequence came from a man between 35 and 55 years old in good health and CMV-seronegative. Specimen: PBMCs. The chain is built from TRBV27 and TRBJ2-1; a possible D gene is TRBD1 (6 bases). This CDR3 is CASSLRDTYNEQFF. The DNA for the CDR3 is TGTGCCAGCAGTTTAAGGGACACCTACAATGAGCAGTTCTTC.